This is a list of T cell receptor beta chains from one sample in a study of blood T cell repertoires in COVID-19. The repertoire was sequenced with immunoSEQ multiplex PCR; TCRdb's copy has only in-frame clones and lacks some. The sample carries about 300,000 clones, about 88% recorded once. Sequenced sample: peripheral blood. The receptors stem from a human donor with COVID-19, enrolled during active disease. The donor label of this sample is uncertain. Each CDR3 is given with its conserved first and last residue. Each record gives: J gene, V gene, D gene, CDR3 protein, CDR3 DNA. D genes are given only for firm matches.

j_call: TRBJ1-1; v_call: TRBV6-5; d_call: .; cdr3_aa: CASSWYPSTGPSEAFF; cdr3_nt: TGTGCCAGCAGTTGGTACCCATCGACAGGACCTTCTGAAGCTTTCTTT
j_call: TRBJ1-1; v_call: TRBV28; d_call: .; cdr3_aa: CASSFQIDEAFF; cdr3_nt: TGTGCCAGCAGTTTTCAGATTGATGAAGCTTTCTTT
j_call: TRBJ1-1; v_call: TRBV7-9; d_call: .; cdr3_aa: CASSFFLWTANTEAFF; cdr3_nt: TGTGCCAGCAGCTTTTTCCTCTGGACAGCCAACACTGAAGCTTTCTTT
j_call: TRBJ2-3; v_call: TRBV29-1; d_call: TRBD2; cdr3_aa: CSVDPSGIRSTDTQYF; cdr3_nt: TGCAGCGTTGACCCTAGCGGGATCCGGTCCACAGATACGCAGTATTTT
j_call: TRBJ2-3; v_call: TRBV7-2; d_call: .; cdr3_aa: CASSLMRGRSTDTQYF; cdr3_nt: TGTGCCAGCAGCTTAATGCGGGGGCGAAGCACAGATACGCAGTATTTT
j_call: TRBJ1-1; v_call: TRBV19; d_call: .; cdr3_aa: CASGRDLGTEAFF; cdr3_nt: TGTGCCAGTGGGAGGGACCTGGGCACTGAAGCTTTCTTT
j_call: TRBJ1-5; v_call: TRBV28; d_call: .; cdr3_aa: CASSDRPEGPQHF; cdr3_nt: TGTGCCAGCAGTGACAGGCCTGAAGGGCCCCAGCATTTT
j_call: TRBJ2-7; v_call: TRBV13; d_call: TRBD2; cdr3_aa: CASSPPGGGEQYF; cdr3_nt: TGTGCCAGCAGCCCCCCGGGGGGTGGCGAGCAGTACTTC
j_call: TRBJ2-1; v_call: TRBV7-9; d_call: TRBD2; cdr3_aa: CASSLGTSGEQFF; cdr3_nt: TGTGCCAGCAGCTTAGGGACTAGTGGTGAGCAGTTCTTC
j_call: TRBJ1-3; v_call: TRBV10-2; d_call: TRBD1; cdr3_aa: CASTARQGAGNTIYF; cdr3_nt: TGCGCCAGCACCGCCCGACAGGGGGCTGGAAACACCATATATTTT
j_call: TRBJ2-1; v_call: TRBV9; d_call: .; cdr3_aa: CASSVASGSLSFF; cdr3_nt: .
j_call: TRBJ1-1; v_call: TRBV6-5; d_call: .; cdr3_aa: CASSPAAGRFTEAFF; cdr3_nt: TGTGCCAGCAGCCCCGCGGCAGGGCGGTTCACTGAAGCTTTCTTT
j_call: TRBJ1-5; v_call: TRBV11-1; d_call: .; cdr3_aa: CASSLGADQPQHF; cdr3_nt: TGTGCCAGCAGCTTAGGAGCGGATCAGCCCCAGCATTTT
j_call: TRBJ2-5; v_call: TRBV29-1; d_call: TRBD1; cdr3_aa: CSVTRQGAQETQYF; cdr3_nt: TGCAGCGTGACAAGACAGGGAGCCCAAGAGACCCAGTACTTC
j_call: TRBJ1-2; v_call: TRBV2; d_call: .; cdr3_aa: CASSDGGSTGYYGYTF; cdr3_nt: TGTGCCAGCAGTGACGGAGGCTCAACCGGGTACTATGGCTACACCTTC